Reported below is one T cell receptor beta chain. The data are from a study of blood T cell repertoires in COVID-19. Assay: immunoSEQ multiplex PCR; the TCRdb copy retains only in-frame clones and omits some. The top ten hold less than 3% of the sample, which has just over 250,000 clones, about 89% seen once. Germline loops: CDR1 SGHVS, CDR2 FQNEAQ. The length of the CDR3 is 16 residues. V dropped 5 bases and J dropped 3; count of bases not matched to a gene: 8. Sequenced material: peripheral blood. The sequence derives from a woman between 50 and 59 years old with acute or convalescent COVID-19. The J gene is TRBJ1-2, the V gene TRBV7-8; 11 bases are a match to TRBD1. CDR3 sequence reads: CASSLSGGQGDYGYTF. DNA for the CDR3: TGTGCCAGCAGCCTCTCGGGGGGACAGGGGGACTATGGCTACACCTTC.